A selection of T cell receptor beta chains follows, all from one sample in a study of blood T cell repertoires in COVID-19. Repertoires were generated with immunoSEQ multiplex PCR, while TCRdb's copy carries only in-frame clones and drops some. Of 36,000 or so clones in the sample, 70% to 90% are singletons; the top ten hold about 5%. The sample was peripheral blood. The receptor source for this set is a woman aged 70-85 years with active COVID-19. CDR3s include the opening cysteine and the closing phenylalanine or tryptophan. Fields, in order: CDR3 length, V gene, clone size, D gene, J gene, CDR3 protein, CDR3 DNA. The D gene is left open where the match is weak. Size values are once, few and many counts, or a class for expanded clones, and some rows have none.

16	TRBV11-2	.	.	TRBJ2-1	CASSSLQVSSYNEQFF	TGTGCCAGCAGCTCCCTACAGGTAAGCTCCTACAATGAGCAGTTCTTC
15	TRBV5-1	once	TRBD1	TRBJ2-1	CASSLGQGRYNEQFF	TGCGCCAGCAGCTTGGGACAGGGCCGATACAATGAGCAGTTCTTC
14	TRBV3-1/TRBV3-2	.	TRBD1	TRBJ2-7	CASSQTGSSYEQYF	TGTGCCAGCAGCCAGACAGGGAGTTCCTACGAGCAGTACTTC
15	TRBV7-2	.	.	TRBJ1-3	CASTLGLASGNTIYF	TGTGCCAGCACCTTAGGGCTTGCATCTGGAAACACCATATATTTT
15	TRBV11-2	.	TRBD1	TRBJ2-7	CASSLDRGQNYEQYF	TGTGCCAGCAGCTTAGACAGGGGGCAAAACTACGAGCAGTACTTC
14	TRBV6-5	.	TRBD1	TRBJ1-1	CASTRTGLNTEAFF	TGTGCCAGCACCCGGACAGGCCTGAACACTGAAGCTTTCTTT
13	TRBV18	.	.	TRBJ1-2	CASSPQGDYGYTF	TGTGCCAGCTCACCACAGGGGGACTATGGCTACACCTTC
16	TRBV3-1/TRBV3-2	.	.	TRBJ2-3	CASSPSTGTRTDTQYF	TGTGCCAGCAGCCCAAGCACAGGGACGCGCACAGATACGCAGTATTTT
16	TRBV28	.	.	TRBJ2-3	CASSAHGAGEADTQYF	TGTGCCAGCAGTGCCCACGGTGCCGGGGAGGCAGATACGCAGTATTTT
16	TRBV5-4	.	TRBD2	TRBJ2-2	CASSSGTSAWSGELFF	TGTGCCAGCAGCTCAGGGACTAGCGCGTGGTCCGGGGAGCTGTTTTTT
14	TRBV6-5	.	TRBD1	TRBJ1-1	CASTGQGIGTEAFF	TGTGCCAGCACCGGACAGGGTATAGGCACTGAAGCTTTCTTT
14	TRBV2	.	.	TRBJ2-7	CASSNSLRTYEQYF	TGTGCCAGCAGTAACAGTCTGAGAACCTACGAGCAGTACTTC
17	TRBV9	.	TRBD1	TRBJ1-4	CASSGTGGLTTNEKLFF	TGTGCCAGCAGCGGGACAGGGGGCCTTACAACTAATGAAAAACTGTTTTTT
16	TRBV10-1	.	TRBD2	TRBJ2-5	CASSESPGLVQETQYF	TGCGCCAGCAGTGAGTCGCCGGGACTAGTGCAAGAGACCCAGTACTTC